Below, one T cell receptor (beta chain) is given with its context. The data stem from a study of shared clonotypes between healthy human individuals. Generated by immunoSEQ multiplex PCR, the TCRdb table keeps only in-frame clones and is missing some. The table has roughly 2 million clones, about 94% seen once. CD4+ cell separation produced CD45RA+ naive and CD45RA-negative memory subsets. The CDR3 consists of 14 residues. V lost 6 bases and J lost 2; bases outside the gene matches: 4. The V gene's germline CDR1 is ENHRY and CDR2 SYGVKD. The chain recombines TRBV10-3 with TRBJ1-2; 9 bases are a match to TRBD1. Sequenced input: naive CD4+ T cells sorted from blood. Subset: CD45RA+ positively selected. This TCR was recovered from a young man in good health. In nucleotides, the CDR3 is TGTGCCATCAGCGACGGACAGGGGAACTATGGCTACACCTTC. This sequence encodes CAISDGQGNYGYTF.